One TCR beta chain is described in this entry. The junction does not match germline at one end; this may be a read error. This specimen comes from a study of blood T cell repertoires in COVID-19. Study-wide context: The United States, Italy and Spain provided the acute and convalescent COVID-19 samples. Sources were T cells, B-cell-depleted T cells, or PBMCs; the material itself was cDNA or gDNA.

The germline gives CDR1 SGHRS, CDR2 YFSETQ. This CDR3 comprises 15 residues. Authors' analysis steps: Estimation of nucleated cell counts relied on the amplification of reference gene primers. This table comes from immunoSEQ multiplex PCR, and its TCRdb copy is limited to in-frame clones, with some not included. V and J calls and clone size come straight from that table; D and trimming were deduced from the DNA. The sample has 200,000 to 250,000 clones, 88% seen once. The sample comprised peripheral blood. This clonotype was sampled from a man aged 80 or over with acute or convalescent COVID-19. The genes are TRBV5-1 and TRBJ2-7; D is ambiguous. The CDR3 DNA follows: TGCGCCAGCAGGTTGGGCATGCAGAACTCCTACGAGCAGTACTTC. This codes for CASRLGMQNSYEQYF.